The rows below give T cell receptor beta chains drawn from one sample of a study of shared T cell receptors in the human thymus. The assay was immunoSEQ multiplex PCR, and TCRdb's table has in-frame clones only and misses some. The sample lists some 700,000 clones, approximately 88% occurring once. These same data were also listed under a study on human thymus T cells.

The sequencing sample was made of thymocytes. Every receptor here comes from a boy younger than two with a congenital heart defect. Each CDR3 is given with its conserved first and last residue. Each record gives: J gene, clone size, V gene, D gene, CDR3 protein, CDR3 DNA. A D gene is named only where the DNA matches it firmly. Some rows have no size entry. The others give once, few or many, or a class for an expanded clone.

TRBJ2-7,-,TRBV4-1,TRBD2,CASSQGRAGGWYEQYF,TGCGCCAGCAGCCAAGGGAGGGCGGGAGGTTGGTACGAGCAGTACTTC
TRBJ1-1,-,TRBV6-1,-,CASSEHGRDNTEAFF,TGTGCCAGCAGTGAACACGGCAGGGATAATACTGAAGCTTTCTTT
TRBJ2-2,-,TRBV28,TRBD1,CASSSLDRGDQNTGELFF,TGTGCCAGCAGTTCCTTGGACAGGGGAGATCAGAACACCGGGGAGCTGTTTTTT
TRBJ2-2,few,TRBV7-9,-,CASLEGAHFAGELFF,TGTGCCAGCTTGGAGGGGGCTCACTTCGCCGGGGAGCTGTTTTTT
TRBJ1-2,-,TRBV7-2,-,CASSLGGRGQAGYTF,TGCGCCAGCAGCTTAGGAGGGCGGGGGCAAGCCGGCTACACCTTC
TRBJ2-7,-,TRBV10-2,TRBD2,CASGAGEQKYEQYF,TGCGCCAGCGGGGCGGGGGAACAGAAATACGAGCAGTACTTC
TRBJ1-5,-,TRBV19,-,CASSYRVYQPQHF,TGTGCCAGTAGTTACAGGGTGTATCAGCCCCAGCATTTT
TRBJ1-5,-,TRBV27,-,CASSPGNQPQHF,TGTGCCAGCAGTCCTGGCAATCAGCCCCAGCATTTT
TRBJ2-3,-,TRBV14,-,CASSHSTGGPRRPQMTQYF,TGTGCCAGCAGCCACAGCACCGGAGGGCCAAGGCGGCCACAGATGACGCAGTATTTT
TRBJ2-7,-,TRBV29-1,-,CSVVKAGHSYEQYF,TGCAGCGTTGTAAAGGCCGGACACTCCTACGAGCAGTACTTC
TRBJ2-7,few,TRBV2,TRBD1,CASSGDRGVPYEQYF,TGTGCCAGCAGCGGCGACAGGGGTGTCCCCTACGAGCAGTACTTC
TRBJ2-1,-,TRBV14,TRBD2,CASSQETRGLGHNNEQFF,TGTGCCAGCAGCCAAGAGACGCGGGGACTAGGGCATAACAATGAGCAGTTCTTC
TRBJ1-1,-,TRBV29-1,TRBD1,CSDLTTTGENTEAFF,TGCAGCGACTTGACCACGACAGGGGAGAACACTGAAGCTTTCTTT
TRBJ2-3,once,TRBV5-1,TRBD1,CASFYGTGGDTQYF,TGCGCCAGCTTTTACGGGACAGGGGGCGATACGCAGTATTTT
TRBJ2-7,-,TRBV5-4,TRBD2,CASSWGQSVGGGPHEQYF,TGTGCCAGCAGCTGGGGCCAATCGGTGGGGGGAGGGCCCCACGAGCAGTACTTC
TRBJ2-7,-,TRBV7-2,TRBD1,CASSRGQGGYEQYF,TGTGCCAGCAGCCGGGGACAGGGGGGCTACGAGCAGTACTTC
TRBJ1-2,-,TRBV6-4,-,CASSSRTAPYGYTF,TGTGCCAGCAGCAGCCGGACAGCGCCGTATGGCTACACCTTC
TRBJ2-5,-,TRBV5-1,-,CASSFQGRLQETQYF,TGCGCCAGCAGCTTCCAGGGGCGGCTACAAGAGACCCAGTACTTC
TRBJ2-2,-,TRBV27,-,CASSFPGKGRWELFF,TGTGCCAGCAGTTTTCCAGGGAAGGGTCGGTGGGAGCTGTTTTTT
TRBJ2-5,once,TRBV7-9,-,CASSSLQGTQETQYF,TGTGCCAGCAGCTCGTTGCAGGGAACCCAAGAGACCCAGTACTTC
TRBJ1-1,-,TRBV4-1,TRBD1,CASSQPNQGESTEAFF,TGCGCCAGCAGCCAACCGAACCAGGGGGAGAGCACTGAAGCTTTCTTT
TRBJ1-2,-,TRBV19,TRBD1,CATFDRGPGYTF,TGTGCCACCTTCGACAGGGGGCCTGGCTACACCTTC
TRBJ1-5,-,TRBV19,-,CASSIGGRLGVVQPQHF,TGTGCCAGTAGTATAGGGGGAAGACTAGGGGTGGTTCAGCCCCAGCATTTT
TRBJ2-3,-,TRBV7-2,TRBD2,CASSLGTSGRGHTQYF,TGTGCCAGCAGCTTGGGGACTAGCGGGAGAGGGCATACGCAGTATTTT
TRBJ2-7,-,TRBV28,TRBD2,CASRVGLAASYEQYF,TGTGCCAGCAGGGTAGGACTAGCGGCTTCCTACGAGCAGTACTTC
TRBJ1-2,-,TRBV25-1,-,CASRSGGSGGYTF,TGTGCCAGCAGGAGCGGAGGGAGTGGTGGCTACACCTTC
TRBJ2-3,-,TRBV27,TRBD1,CASSFRGRDSHRGFTDTQYF,TGTGCCAGCAGTTTCCGCGGTCGTGACTCCCACAGGGGCTTCACAGATACGCAGTATTTT
TRBJ2-5,-,TRBV9,TRBD2,CASSGSLAGGKETQYF,TGTGCCAGCAGCGGGAGTCTAGCGGGAGGAAAAGAGACCCAGTACTTC
TRBJ2-1,-,TRBV10-1,TRBD2,CASSDPLADEQFF,TGCGCCAGCAGTGACCCCCTAGCGGATGAGCAGTTCTTC
TRBJ2-3,-,TRBV27,-,CASRPNREPDTQYF,TGTGCCAGCAGACCCAACAGGGAGCCAGATACGCAGTATTTT
TRBJ2-1,-,TRBV2,TRBD2,CASREPPSGRLYNEQFF,TGTGCCAGCAGGGAACCCCCTAGCGGGAGGCTCTACAATGAGCAGTTCTTC
TRBJ2-5,-,TRBV5-5,TRBD1,CASSLGQGWVQETQYF,TGTGCCAGCAGCTTGGGACAGGGGTGGGTCCAAGAGACCCAGTACTTC
TRBJ2-3,-,TRBV19,TRBD2,CASSMADSGRVTDTQYF,TGTGCCAGTAGTATGGCTGATAGCGGGAGGGTAACAGATACGCAGTATTTT
TRBJ2-7,-,TRBV6-5,-,CASSPPGTTPYEQYF,TGTGCCAGCAGTCCTCCCGGGACAACTCCCTACGAGCAGTACTTC
TRBJ2-7,-,TRBV19,-,CASSIAGYEQYF,TGTGCCAGTAGTATAGCCGGGTACGAGCAGTACTTC
TRBJ2-1,few,TRBV5-1,TRBD1,CASSTGQGTYNEQFF,TGCGCCAGCAGCACCGGACAGGGGACCTACAATGAGCAGTTCTTC
TRBJ1-4,-,TRBV29-1,TRBD1,CSVPDRGRSEKLFF,TGCAGCGTTCCTGACAGGGGACGGAGTGAAAAACTGTTTTTT
TRBJ2-7,-,TRBV7-8,TRBD1,CASSHGTGLYEQYF,TGTGCCAGCAGCCACGGGACAGGGCTCTACGAGCAGTACTTC
TRBJ2-5,-,TRBV4-1,-,CASSQDSGPYHQETQYF,TGCGCCAGCAGCCAAGATTCGGGTCCCTACCACCAAGAGACCCAGTACTTC
TRBJ2-3,-,TRBV4-2,TRBD1,CASSQGGTGGGHTSTDTQYF,TGTGCCAGCAGCCAAGGGGGAACAGGGGGAGGCCACACTAGCACAGATACGCAGTATTTT
TRBJ2-4,-,TRBV30,-,CAWSVPGAKNIQYF,TGTGCCTGGAGTGTACCGGGAGCCAAAAACATTCAGTACTTC
TRBJ2-3,few,TRBV7-2,TRBD2,CASSLLREGGEDTQYF,TGTGCCAGCAGCTTACTTCGGGAGGGTGGGGAAGATACGCAGTATTTT
TRBJ1-1,-,TRBV6-1,-,CASSEVGTTRAEAFF,TGTGCCAGCAGTGAAGTAGGGACAACTAGGGCCGAAGCTTTCTTT
TRBJ1-2,-,TRBV6-5,-,CASSFAAGAFGYTF,TGTGCCAGCAGTTTTGCAGCAGGCGCCTTCGGCTACACCTTC
TRBJ2-5,-,TRBV9,-,CASSVLGRRRRETQYF,TGTGCCAGCAGCGTACTCGGACGCCGGAGGCGGGAGACCCAGTACTTC
TRBJ2-2,-,TRBV28,-,CASSPPAGELFF,TGTGCCAGCAGCCCCCCTGCCGGGGAGCTGTTTTTT
TRBJ2-3,-,TRBV7-3,TRBD2,CASSPLAGVSTDTQYF,TGTGCCAGCAGTCCACTAGCGGGAGTCAGCACAGATACGCAGTATTTT
TRBJ2-7,few,TRBV28,-,CASSLRLVGDYEQYF,TGTGCCAGCAGTCTGAGACTAGTAGGAGACTACGAGCAGTACTTC
TRBJ1-2,-,TRBV21-1,-,CASSLPHSTYGYTF,TGTGCCAGCAGCCTCCCCCACAGCACTTATGGCTACACCTTC
TRBJ2-7,-,TRBV29-1,TRBD1,CSVVGQSNSYEQYF,TGCAGCGTTGTGGGACAGTCTAATTCCTACGAGCAGTACTTC
TRBJ2-4,-,TRBV30,-,CACAGLAKNIQYF,TGTGCCTGTGCAGGGCTAGCCAAAAACATTCAGTACTTC